Below, 13 T cell receptor beta chains from the same sample are listed, as sequenced in a study of OX40 agonist ivuxolimab in advanced cancers. TCRdb's table, derived via immunoSEQ multiplex PCR, lists solely in-frame clones and lacks some. Seen here are about 12,000 clones, about 81% observed once, and the top ten hold more than 12%. The source material was CD4+ or CD8+ T cells sorted from blood, sampled in a trial of the OX40 agonist ivuxolimab. The receptors come from an adult with an advanced solid tumor such as melanoma, head and neck, liver or kidney cancer.

The V and J genes are TRBV5-8 and TRBJ1-5; a weak D match, TRBD1 (6 bases). Between the trimmed V and J ends, which lost 0 bases and 9 bases, there was a span of 19 bases. Germline V gene data show CDR1 as SGHTS and CDR2 as YDEGEE. The CDR3 totals 16 residues. Here the CDR3 DNA reads TGTGCCAGCAGCTTGGGGGTGGGCGGGGGGGCCGGGCCCCAGCATTTT. The encoded protein is CASSLGVGGGAGPQHF.

The CDR3 DNA reads TGTGCCAGCATAGATGGGCATCTTCAGGCGGCGATTGGAAACACCATATATTTT. Translating gives CASIDGHLQAAIGNTIYF. The chain recombines TRBV2 with TRBJ1-3; D is uncertain. The V end lost 7 bases, the J end lost 3 bases, and 25 bases lay between the germline ends. Germline lookup yields CDR1 SNHLY and CDR2 FYNNEI. The CDR3 loop spans 18 amino acids.

This chain connects TRBV7-8 to TRBJ2-3; 7 bases align to TRBD2. The CDR3 is made up of 16 amino acids. Germline trimming cut 6 bases from V and 5 bases from J; bases unmatched to any gene: 14. Germline V CDR1 and CDR2: SGHVS, FQNEAQ. The DNA for the CDR3 is TGTGCCAGCAGTGGACCTGGCGGGAGCGGTGGAGATACGCAGTATTTT. It encodes CASSGPGGSGGDTQYF.

This sequence joins TRBV7-9 and TRBJ2-1; 7 bases are a match to TRBD2. This CDR3 has 16 residues. The junction had 7 bases not matched to a gene; V was cut back by 1 base and J by 4 bases. The germline V gene has CDR1 SEHNR and CDR2 FQNEAQ (reference sequence). The CDR3 nucleotides are TGTGCCAGCAGCTTAGGTCCGGGAGGAAATTACAATGAGCAGTTCTTC. Amino acids: CASSLGPGGNYNEQFF.

The CDR3 protein is CASSLGAVDGYTF. In DNA form, the CDR3 reads TGCGCCAGCAGCTTGGGGGCCGTGGACGGCTACACCTTC. The chain has TRBV5-1 and TRBJ1-2; D is uncertain. The CDR3 extends over 13 amino acids. Germline V gives CDR1 SGHRS, CDR2 YFSETQ. V was trimmed by 0 bases and J by 8 bases, leaving 11 bases between them. The full variable domain, with the rest looked up from reference TRBV5-1 and TRBJ1-2, is KAGVTQTPRYLIKTRGQQVTLSCSPISGHRSVSWYQQTPGQGLQFLFEYFSETQRNKGNFPGRFSGRQFSNSRSEMNVSTLELGDSALYLCASSLGAVDGYTFGSGTRLTVV.

The V and J genes are TRBV7-3 and TRBJ2-5, with 14 nucleotides matching TRBD2. V shed 5 bases and J 5 bases; nucleotides not matched to a gene: 7. Germline V gene data show CDR1 as SGHTA and CDR2 as FQGTGA. The CDR3 is 16 amino acids. The CDR3 coding sequence is TGTGCCAGCAGCCAAGGGACTAGCGGGAGTGGTGAGACCCAGTACTTC. It codes for CASSQGTSGSGETQYF.

The V and J genes are TRBV27 and TRBJ2-2; D call uncertain. Germline lookup yields CDR1 MNHEY and CDR2 SMNVEV (reference sequence). V was trimmed by 5 bases and J by 1 base, leaving 11 bases between them. CDR3 length: 15 residues. CDR3 region: CASSTESRNTGELFF. The CDR3 nucleotides are TGTGCCAGCAGTACAGAATCCCGGAACACCGGGGAGCTGTTTTTT.

The chain's CDR3 is CSVGRVAETQYF. The CDR3 nucleotides are TGCAGCGTTGGACGGGTAGCGGAGACCCAGTACTTC. The chain employs TRBV29-1 and TRBJ2-5; possible D gene TRBD2, 5 bases. Trimming left V 4 bases short and J 5 bases short, with 11 bases between. There are 12 residues in the CDR3. Germline CDR1 is SQVTM and CDR2 is ANQGSEA.

The chain uses TRBV19 and TRBJ2-7; D may be TRBD2 (6 bases). The length of the CDR3 is 14 residues. In germline, CDR1 is LNHDA, CDR2 SQIVND (reference sequence). V lost 3 bases to trimming and J lost 3 bases, with 12 bases between them. The CDR3, as DNA: TGTGCCAGTAGTATCGGTAGGGGAGGCTACGAGCAGTACTTC. Translating it yields CASSIGRGGYEQYF.

This rearrangement joins TRBV4-2 to TRBJ1-4; D remains ambiguous. The CDR3 totals 13 residues. In germline, CDR1 is LGHNA, CDR2 YNFKEQ. Trimming took 5 bases from V and 5 from J, leaving 9 bases between them. Here the CDR3 DNA reads TGTGCCAGCAGCATAGCCCGGAATGAAAAACTGTTTTTT. This translates into CASSIARNEKLFF.

V is TRBV2 and J is TRBJ2-7; no reliable D call. Germline lookup yields CDR1 SNHLY and CDR2 FYNNEI. The germline V and J ends were trimmed by 6 bases and 5 bases, with 11 bases remaining between them. The CDR3 covers 12 residues. The DNA for the CDR3 is TGTGCCAGCAGCGGCCGGCCACACGAGCAGTACTTC. Protein: CASSGRPHEQYF.

For this clone: A read error may account for a junction end that differs from germline. The V call is TRBV7-7, the J call TRBJ1-4, with D unresolved. CDR3 size: 15 residues. The germline V gene encodes CDR1 SSHAT and CDR2 FNYEAQ (reference sequence). The CDR3 protein is CASSLSSATNEKLFF. Written as DNA, the CDR3 is TGTGCTAGCAGCTTAAGCTCTGCAACTAATGAAAAACTGTTTTTT.

The V call is TRBV6-4, the J call TRBJ2-1, with D tentatively TRBD2 (6 bases). Germline lookup yields CDR1 MRHNA and CDR2 SNTAGT. Trimming left V 6 bases short and J 3 bases short, with 12 bases between. This CDR3 has 14 residues. CDR3 in amino acids: CASSAEGDYNEQFF. DNA of the CDR3: TGTGCCAGCAGCGCGGAGGGAGACTACAATGAGCAGTTCTTC.